This T cell receptor (beta chain) was captured by sequencing in a study of T cells expressing NK-cell markers. Study-level findings and limits: In several donors, dominant clonotypes made up about 25-65% of CD3+CD56-NKG2C+ cells.

TCRdb re-called the 5' RACE reads and shows each CDR3 protein once, DNA omitted. The sample's table shows roughly 350,000 distinct CDR3 sequences. Worth noting for this clonotype: Antigen unknown.

The germline V gene encodes CDR1 MNHEY and CDR2 SVGEGT. This CDR3 comprises 16 residues. The TCR originated in a man aged 18-75 years in good health. The sequencing input was blood T cells: a sorted CD56 or NKG2C T cell subset, CD4+ or CD8+ T cells, or bulk PBMC T cells (not recorded which). The genes are TRBV6-2 or TRBV6-3 and TRBJ2-2; TCRdb picks TRBD1, but there is no DNA to check that call. The CDR3 loop is CASGFAGARNTGELFF.